The 14 T cell receptor beta chains in this list originate from one sample, sequenced in a study of OX40 agonist ivuxolimab in advanced cancers. The protocol was immunoSEQ multiplex PCR, while the TCRdb copy is restricted to in-frame clones and leaves out a portion. The sample includes some 8,000 clones, more than 80% seen only once; the top ten take about 1.9%. Specimen: CD4+ or CD8+ T cells sorted from blood, collected in a trial of the OX40 agonist ivuxolimab. The origin of the receptors is an adult with an advanced solid tumor such as melanoma, head and neck, liver or kidney cancer.

Relative to its sample, this clone is large. The chain couples TRBV14 to TRBJ1-6; 8 positions match TRBD1. V gave up 1 base and J gave up 7 bases; unmatched junction bases: 3. The germline gives CDR1 SGHDN, CDR2 FVKESK. The CDR3 extends over 15 amino acids. CDR3 nucleotide sequence: TGTGCCAGCAGCCAAGGACAGGGGATCAATTCACCCCTCCACTTT. Its protein is CASSQGQGINSPLHF. Full variable domain (remainder filled in from reference TRBV14 and TRBJ1-6): EAGVTQFPSHSVIEKGQTVTLRCDPISGHDNLYWYRRVMGKEIKFLLHFVKESKQDESGMPNNRFLAERTGGTYSTLKVQPAELEDSGVYFCASSQGQGINSPLHFGNGTRLTVT.

This chain joins TRBV14 and TRBJ1-2; D unclear. V lost 1 base and J lost 8, with 17 bases in between. CDR3 length equals 15 residues. CDR1 SGHDN and CDR2 FVKESK come from the germline V gene. The CDR3 coding sequence is TGTGCCAGCAGCCAAGTAAAGGCCACCCAGAGCGGCTACACCTTC. It yields the protein CASSQVKATQSGYTF.

The chain joins TRBV7-9 to TRBJ1-2; 8 nucleotides match TRBD1. The V and J ends lost 5 bases and 3 bases, in that order; junction bases with no gene match: 8. CDR3 length: 15 residues. CDR1 is SEHNR and CDR2 is FQNEAQ in the germline V gene (reference sequence). The CDR3 sequence is CASSLRDRRYYGYTF. The DNA for the CDR3 is TGTGCCAGCAGCCTCCGGGACAGGCGCTACTATGGCTACACCTTC.

Here the CDR3 reads CASSPQTGASYEQYF. In DNA, the CDR3 is TGTGCCAGCTCACCACAAACGGGAGCCTCCTACGAGCAGTACTTC. The J gene is TRBJ2-7, the V gene TRBV18; D is possibly TRBD2 (6 bases). V gave up 1 base and J gave up 0 bases, with 10 bases separating them. Germline V CDR1 and CDR2: KGHSH, LQKENI. CDR3 length equals 15 residues.

The chain recombines TRBV29-1 with TRBJ2-6; 8 bases agree with TRBD1. Germline values: CDR1 SQVTM, CDR2 ANQGSEA. This CDR3 contains 15 residues. V was pared by 4 bases and J by 2 bases, with 4 bases of the junction left unmatched. CDR3 in DNA: TGCAGCGTTGCTCAGGGGGCAACTGGGGCCAACGTCCTGACTTTC. Residues: CSVAQGATGANVLTF.

This clone was recorded only once. This chain connects TRBV5-5 to TRBJ1-5; D not certain. Germline-derived CDR1 and CDR2 are SGHKS and YYEKEE (reference sequence). V lost 1 base and J lost 6, with 11 bases in between. The CDR3 is 14 amino acids. CDR3 sequence: CASSLTYLGQPQHF. The CDR3 bases are TGTGCCAGCAGCTTGACTTACCTAGGTCAGCCCCAGCATTTT.

The sample holds one count of this clone. The rearrangement links TRBV14 to TRBJ1-6; no definite D call. Germline values: CDR1 SGHDN, CDR2 FVKESK. CDR3 length equals 13 residues. Trimming stripped 1 base from V and 7 bases from J, with 5 bases between. In DNA form, the CDR3 reads TGTGCCAGCAGCCAAGGGAACAATTCACCCCTCCACTTT. As protein: CASSQGNNSPLHF.

This clone occurred once. The chain carries TRBV6-5 and TRBJ1-2, with D possibly being TRBD1 (6 bases). Trimming cost V 6 bases and J 3 bases, with 17 bases left between them. CDR3 length: 15 residues. The germline CDR1 and CDR2 sequences are MNHEY and SVGAGI. In nucleotides, the CDR3 is TGTGCCAGCAGGCCGACGGGGGCGAGGGACTATGGCTACACCTTC. Translation gives CASRPTGARDYGYTF.

V usage is TRBV4-2 and J usage is TRBJ2-2; 13 positions match TRBD2. V lost 1 base, J lost 5 bases, and 4 bases stayed unmatched. CDR3 size: 17 residues. Germline values: CDR1 LGHNA, CDR2 YNFKEQ. The CDR3 nucleotides read TGTGCCAGCAGCCAAGCGGGACTAGCGGGGTTTACCGGGGAGCTGTTTTTT. Protein sequence: CASSQAGLAGFTGELFF.

This chain connects TRBV7-9 to TRBJ2-3, with D maybe TRBD1 (5 bases). The CDR3 covers 14 residues. Deletions cut 1 base from V and 8 bases from J, with 13 bases between. Germline V lookup: CDR1 SEHNR, CDR2 FQNEAQ (reference sequence). CDR3 loop: CASSLEGPGRTQYF. In DNA, the CDR3 is TGTGCCAGCAGCTTAGAGGGGCCAGGGCGTACGCAGTATTTT.

In this sample, this clone turned up once. The rearrangement uses TRBV5-6 and TRBJ2-7, with 7 nucleotides matching TRBD1. CDR3 length equals 15 residues. With V trimmed by 0 bases and J by 0 bases, 3 bases remained unmatched. In germline, CDR1 is SGHDT, CDR2 YYEEEE. CDR3 sequence reads: CASSLGQGISYEQYF. The CDR3 region has the DNA TGTGCCAGCAGCTTGGGACAGGGAATCTCCTACGAGCAGTACTTC.

V gene TRBV11-2 combines with J gene TRBJ2-5, with D unclear. Germline V gives CDR1 SGHAT, CDR2 FQNNGV. The CDR3 sequence is 14 residues long. The V and J ends lost 2 bases and 3 bases respectively, with 10 bases between them. The CDR3 loop reads CASSLMGGKETQYF. For the CDR3, the DNA is TGTGCCAGCAGCTTAATGGGTGGGAAAGAGACCCAGTACTTC.

By proportion, this clone is large. CDR3 residues: CASSHVGREIGQPQHF. CDR3 DNA: TGCGCCAGCAGCCATGTCGGCAGGGAGATCGGTCAGCCCCAGCATTTT. The genes are TRBV4-1 and TRBJ1-5; D is perhaps TRBD1 (5 bases). In germline, CDR1 is MGHRA, CDR2 YSYEKL. This CDR3 spans 16 amino acids. Between the trimmed V and J ends, which lost 3 bases and 6 bases, there was a span of 18 bases.

The rearrangement links TRBV6-5 to TRBJ1-5; 10 bases agree with TRBD1. V lost 10 bases and J lost 9; bases outside the gene matches: 9. CDR3 length: 13 amino acids. CDR1 and CDR2 from the germline V gene are MNHEY and SVGAGI. As DNA, the CDR3 is TGTGCCACCTGGACAGGGGGGGATCGGCCCCAGCATTTT. Its protein is CATWTGGDRPQHF.